This is a list of T cell receptor beta chains from one sample in a study of shared clonotypes between healthy human individuals. Data came from immunoSEQ multiplex PCR; TCRdb stores just in-frame clones and leaves some out. The sample yields around 500,000 clones, 70% to 80% seen once. Sequenced input: PBMCs. The receptors were sampled from a woman aged 40 to 50 in good health. Some clones in this sample may be carry-over from other donors' samples. Both conserved end residues are part of each CDR3. A D gene is named only where the DNA matches it firmly. Rows give clone size only sometimes, using once, few, many, or a class for an expanded clone.

j_call | d_call | clone_size | v_call | cdr3_nt | cdr3_aa
TRBJ1-3 | - | - | TRBV7-2 | TGTGCCAGCAGCTTAGACCGGAGCCGTTCAAACACCATATATTTT | CASSLDRSRSNTIYF
TRBJ2-2 | - | - | TRBV6-6 | TGTGCCAGCAGTTACTCGGGCACCGGGGAGCTGTTTTTT | CASSYSGTGELFF
TRBJ1-5 | TRBD1 | few | TRBV28 | TGTGCCAGCAGTTCTGGACAGGGGGGTCAGCCCCAGCATTTT | CASSSGQGGQPQHF
TRBJ1-5 | - | - | TRBV27 | TGTGCCAGCAGTTTGATGGGGACCGGCAATCAGCCCCAGCATTTT | CASSLMGTGNQPQHF
TRBJ1-5 | - | - | TRBV4-2 | TGTGCCAGCAGCCAAGATAACGACCCGGGGTATCCGAATCAGCCCCAGCATTTT | CASSQDNDPGYPNQPQHF
TRBJ2-1 | TRBD2 | once | TRBV27 | TGTGCCAGCAGTTTTGCGCTAGCGGGGGTCGATGAGCAGTTCTTC | CASSFALAGVDEQFF
TRBJ2-7 | - | once | TRBV11-3 | TGTGCCAGCAGCCTTCGTTCGACTACCGGCTACGAGCAGTACTTC | CASSLRSTTGYEQYF
TRBJ1-4 | TRBD1 | few | TRBV4-2 | TGTGCCAGCAGCCGGGGACAGGGGCGGGGAAGAAGTGAAAAACTGTTTTTT | CASSRGQGRGRSEKLFF
TRBJ2-5 | TRBD2 | - | TRBV2 | TGTGCCAGCTCACTAGCGAGGGCCCAAGAGACCCAGTACTTC | CASSLARAQETQYF
TRBJ1-1 | - | - | TRBV7-6 | TGTGCCAGCAGCTTAGACGCGGCCGACACTGAAGCTTTCTTT | CASSLDAADTEAFF
TRBJ1-2 | - | - | TRBV5-1 | TGCGCCAGCAGCTTGACAGTAGATTATGGCTACACCTTC | CASSLTVDYGYTF
TRBJ2-1 | - | - | TRBV10-3 | TGTGCCATCAGTGAGTCGGGGGCAAGGGAGCAGTTCTTC | CAISESGAREQFF
TRBJ2-1 | - | - | TRBV27 | TGTGCCAGCAGCGCAAGGGCGGCTAGATGGCCTAGTGAGCAGTTCTTC | CASSARAARWPSEQFF
TRBJ2-3 | TRBD2 | - | TRBV5-8 | TGTGCCAGCGGATATAGCGGGAGTGGAACAGATACGCAGTATTTT | CASGYSGSGTDTQYF
TRBJ1-2 | - | - | TRBV27 | TGTGCCAGCAACCTACAGGGTACCTATGGCTACACCTTC | CASNLQGTYGYTF
TRBJ1-2 | - | - | TRBV5-1 | TGCGCCAGTAGCACAGACAACTATGGCTACACCTTC | CASSTDNYGYTF
TRBJ2-7 | TRBD2 | - | TRBV30 | TGTGCCTGGATGCCTCTAGCGGGAGGCGAGCAGTACTTC | CAWMPLAGGEQYF
TRBJ2-7 | TRBD2 | - | TRBV28 | TGTGCCAGCAGCGAGACTAGCGGGGATTACGAGCAGTACTTC | CASSETSGDYEQYF
TRBJ2-3 | TRBD2 | few | TRBV7-2 | TGTGCCAGCAGCTTAGAGGGGAGGGTAGGCACAGATACGCAGTATTTT | CASSLEGRVGTDTQYF
TRBJ2-1 | - | - | TRBV27 | TGTGCCAGCCGCCGTGGTGGGACCACCTACAATGAGCAGTTCTTC | CASRRGGTTYNEQFF
TRBJ2-5 | - | - | TRBV2 | TGTGCCAGCAGTGCTCAGGGGGGAGCGCAAGAGACCCAGTACTTC | CASSAQGGAQETQYF
TRBJ1-1 | - | many | TRBV6-5 | TGTGCCAGCAGTTACGCTGGGGGGGCCGGATCTGAAGCTTTCTTT | CASSYAGGAGSEAFF
TRBJ1-1 | - | - | TRBV29-1 | TGCAGCGTTGAGGGGTTATTATGGGGCACTGAAGCTTTCTTT | CSVEGLLWGTEAFF
TRBJ2-5 | TRBD2 | - | TRBV25-1 | TGTGCCAGCAGTGACCGACTAGCGGGCGAGGTAAAGTACTTC | CASSDRLAGEVKYF
TRBJ2-7 | - | - | TRBV7-2 | TGTGCCAGCAGCTTAGCAGCGGACTCCTACGAGCAGTACTTC | CASSLAADSYEQYF
TRBJ2-7 | - | - | TRBV18 | TGTGCCAGCTCACCACGCAGGGTGGACGAGCAGTACTTC | CASSPRRVDEQYF
TRBJ2-1 | - | - | TRBV6-5 | TGTGCCAGCAGTTACTCTGCGGGACCGAATGAGCAGTTCTTC | CASSYSAGPNEQFF
TRBJ2-1 | - | - | TRBV10-3 | TGTGCCATCATGGGGCAGGGGACCCATGAGCAGTTCTTC | CAIMGQGTHEQFF
TRBJ1-4 | - | - | TRBV27 | TGTGCCAGCAGTTTATCATCGGGGCATAATGAAAAACTGTTTTTT | CASSLSSGHNEKLFF
TRBJ2-7 | - | - | TRBV5-5 | TGTGCCAGCAGCCAACCCCCGAGCGACTACGAGCAGTACTTC | CASSQPPSDYEQYF
TRBJ2-3 | - | few | TRBV7-3 | TGTGCCAGCAGCCCAGACCTCCGAGCCCCCACAGATACGCAGTATTTT | CASSPDLRAPTDTQYF
TRBJ2-3 | - | - | TRBV6-5 | TGTGCCAGCAGTCACTTAGATACGCAGTATTTT | CASSHLDTQYF
TRBJ1-1 | TRBD1 | few | TRBV5-1 | TGCGCCAGCAGGGAACAGGGGTCTTCGGAAGCTTTCTTT | CASREQGSSEAFF
TRBJ2-3 | TRBD2 | - | TRBV4-1 | TGCGCCAGCAGCCTGGGACTACCGGGGACAGATACGCAGTATTTT | CASSLGLPGTDTQYF
TRBJ2-2 | TRBD1 | once | TRBV7-7 | TGTGCCAGCAGCTTAGTACAGGGGGCTGTCGGGGAGCTGTTTTTT | CASSLVQGAVGELFF
TRBJ1-4 | - | many | TRBV4-1 | TGCGCCAGCAGCCAAGTCGGGGAAAAACTGTTTTTT | CASSQVGEKLFF
TRBJ2-7 | TRBD2 | - | TRBV19 | TGTGCCAGCTCCCTAGCGGGAGTCCCCTACGAGCAGTACTTC | CASSLAGVPYEQYF
TRBJ2-4 | TRBD2 | - | TRBV28 | TGTGCCAGCAGTTCGTGGGGACTAGCGGGAGGCCCTCGGGGGGTCAAAAACATTCAGTACTTC | CASSSWGLAGGPRGVKNIQYF
TRBJ1-1 | TRBD1 | - | TRBV6-1 | TGTGCCAGCAGGGACAGGGCGAACACTGAAGCTTTCTTT | CASRDRANTEAFF
TRBJ2-1 | TRBD2 | - | TRBV7-3 | TGTGCCAGCAGCTTAAGTCTAGGCGCGGGAGGGGTCAATGAGCAGTTCTTC | CASSLSLGAGGVNEQFF
TRBJ1-5 | - | - | TRBV18 | TGTGCCAGCTCACCAGGGCTGGGACAGCCCCAGCATTTT | CASSPGLGQPQHF
TRBJ1-4 | - | - | TRBV7-6 | TGTGCCAGCAGCCATAAGGCAGGGGATGAAAAACTGTTTTTT | CASSHKAGDEKLFF
TRBJ2-6 | - | medium-sized | TRBV4-3 | TGCGCCAGCAGCCAAGATCCAGGGACTTCTGGGGCCAACGTCCTGACTTTC | CASSQDPGTSGANVLTF
TRBJ2-1 | TRBD2 | - | TRBV7-9 | TGTGCCAGCAGCCTGCGCGGGAGTGCTGGTGAGCAGTTCTTC | CASSLRGSAGEQFF
TRBJ1-5 | - | few | TRBV6-5 | TGTGCCAGCGGGAGAAATCAGCCCCAGCATTTT | CASGRNQPQHF
TRBJ2-7 | TRBD2 | - | TRBV5-4 | TGTGCCAGCAGTAAGACGACTAGCGGGAGTAGCGAGCAGTACTTC | CASSKTTSGSSEQYF
TRBJ2-7 | - | - | TRBV15 | TGTGCCACCAGCACCCGAGACAGGACCCCCTACGAGCAGTACTTC | CATSTRDRTPYEQYF
TRBJ2-1 | - | - | TRBV9 | TGTGCCAGCAGCGGGGGACCCAACAATGAGCAGTTCTTC | CASSGGPNNEQFF
TRBJ1-2 | - | - | TRBV5-8 | TGTGCCAGCAGCCTCTCCCCCGGGGCCGGTGGCTACACCTTC | CASSLSPGAGGYTF
TRBJ2-7 | - | - | TRBV4-1 | TGCGCCAGCAGCCAAGATCCGGGGGTGAGCGACACCTACGAGCAGTACTTC | CASSQDPGVSDTYEQYF
TRBJ1-1 | - | - | TRBV10-3 | TGTGCCATCAGTGAAGCGGGGGGTGGATCTGAAGCTTTCTTT | CAISEAGGGSEAFF
TRBJ2-1 | TRBD2 | - | TRBV6-6 | TGTGCCAGTTGTCGGACTAGCGGGAGGGGGGAGCAGTTCTTC | CASCRTSGRGEQFF
TRBJ1-2 | - | few | TRBV5-4 | TGTGCCAGCAGCTTGGACAGGAACTATGGCTACACCTTC | CASSLDRNYGYTF
TRBJ1-2 | TRBD1 | - | TRBV14 | TGTGCCAGCAGCCCCAATCGGGACAGCTATGGCTACACCTTC | CASSPNRDSYGYTF
TRBJ2-2 | TRBD2 | - | TRBV30 | TGTGCCTGGAGTGGTACTAGCGGGAGGAGCACCGGGGAGCTGTTTTTT | CAWSGTSGRSTGELFF
TRBJ1-2 | TRBD1 | - | TRBV5-1 | TGCGCCAGCAGCTTGGCCGGGACAGGGATAGAAGGCTACACCTTC | CASSLAGTGIEGYTF
TRBJ2-2 | - | few | TRBV4-2 | TGTGCCAGCAGCCAAGAACGACAGTCCGGGGAGCTGTTTTTT | CASSQERQSGELFF
TRBJ1-5 | - | - | TRBV28 | TGTGCCAGCAGTCTGTTCAATCAGCTCCAGCATTTT | CASSLFNQLQHF
TRBJ2-1 | - | - | TRBV19 | TGTGCCAGTAGTATGACCTTTAATGAGCAGTTCTTC | CASSMTFNEQFF